The T cell receptor beta chain described here comes from a study of response to subunit inactivated influenza vaccine. TCRdb reprocessed the RT-PCR reads via MiXCR and lists one record per CDR3 protein. The data hold some 850,000 distinct CDR3 sequences, with approximately 17% observed a single time. Findings and caveats of the study: New T cells are recruited in small numbers by each seasonal influenza vaccination, according to the authors' suggestion.

The CDR3 is 17 amino acids. Germline V lookup: CDR1 MGHRA, CDR2 YSYEKL. J was trimmed by 3 bases and V by 7 bases; bases with no gene match: 14. In this sample, this clonotype turned up many times. The antigen remains undetermined. Material: PBMCs from blood, obtained 4 to 6 days after vaccination. The chain couples TRBV4-1 to TRBJ2-5; 10 bases match TRBD1. The source of this sequence is a man in his fifties or sixties who received an inactivated influenza vaccine. The chain's CDR3 is CASNGRWGQGRKETQYF. As DNA, the CDR3 is TGCGCCAGCAATGGCCGCTGGGGACAGGGGAGAAAAGAGACCCAGTACTTC.